This TCR beta chain was identified during a study of CD8+ T cells in alopecia areata. Study at large: Oral tofacitinib, 5 to 10 mg twice daily, was given in an open-label trial. General study findings and limits: With patients, TCR sharing proved less clear than in mice, a difference possibly related to HLA.

Punch biopsies of lesional scalp, plus peripheral blood, were taken from alopecia areata patients. Sorting of PBMCs yielded the CD4+ and CD8+ T cells. This CDR3 has 13 amino acids. Germline CDR1 LGHNA, CDR2 YNFKEQ. The V gene lost 3 bases and the J gene lost 7 bases, with 12 bases spanning the gap. Details on this clone: The antigen remains undetermined.

RNA was extracted and reverse transcribed into cDNA as the sequencing template. The data were produced by immunoSEQ multiplex PCR, yet TCRdb's version contains in-frame clones alone and is incomplete. The sample yields 200,000 to 250,000 clones, approximately 61% seen once. This clonotype was sampled from a human donor with alopecia areata. The source material was CD4+ T cells sorted from blood, sampled at week 0. The chain is built from TRBV4-2 and TRBJ1-2, with D perhaps TRBD1 (6 bases). CDR3 sequence: CASSQTDSPGYTF. The CDR3 DNA sequence: TGTGCCAGCAGCCAGACGGACAGTCCTGGCTACACCTTC.